Following are 22 T cell receptor beta chains from one sample sequenced in a study of shared T cell receptors in the human thymus. Generated by immunoSEQ multiplex PCR, the TCRdb table keeps only in-frame clones and is missing some. The top ten clones hold roughly 0.013% of a sample with just under 550,000 clones, around 78% of them seen once. This same sample was also part of a study on human thymus T cells.

Sequencing input: thymocytes. These receptors all come from a boy younger than two with a congenital heart defect.

The J gene is TRBJ2-7, the V gene TRBV28; D might be TRBD1 (5 bases). Germline values: CDR1 MDHEN, CDR2 SYDVKM. Deletions cut 8 bases from V and 6 bases from J, with 14 bases between. This CDR3 is built from 12 residues. CDR3 residues: CASSGKDCEQYF. The DNA of the CDR3 is TGTGCCAGCTCAGGGAAAGACTGCGAGCAGTACTTC. Supplemented by reference TRBV28 and TRBJ2-7, the full variable domain reads DVKVTQSSRYLVKRTGEKVFLECVQDMDHENMFWYRQDPGLGLRLIYFSYDVKMKEKGDIPEGYSVSREKKERFSLILESASTNQTSMYLCASSGKDCEQYFGPGTRLTVT.

The count of this clone is one. V and J are TRBV27 and TRBJ2-1; perhaps TRBD2 as D (7 bases). Germline CDR1 is MNHEY and CDR2 is SMNVEV (reference sequence). V lost 4 bases and J 0 bases, leaving 10 bases between the germline ends. The CDR3 runs 15 residues. CDR3 amino acids: CASSWGGHSYNEQFF. Written as DNA, the CDR3 is TGTGCCAGCAGTTGGGGGGGGCACTCCTACAATGAGCAGTTCTTC.

The CDR3 DNA is TGTGCCAGCAGCCCGCAAAGGGGCCGGGAGGGCCTGACAGATACGCAGTATTTT. It translates to CASSPQRGREGLTDTQYF. V and J are TRBV7-2 and TRBJ2-3, with TRBD2 matching 8 bases. This CDR3 region has 18 residues. Germline V gene lookup returns CDR1 SGHTA and CDR2 FQGNSA. The trim removed 5 bases at V and 3 bases at J, leaving 16 bases unmatched.

This chain links TRBV4-2 with TRBJ1-1; no clear D. V was shortened by 4 bases and J by 11 bases, with 20 bases between the two germline ends. CDR1 is LGHNA and CDR2 is YNFKEQ in the germline V gene. This CDR3 comprises 14 residues. This chain's CDR3 is CASSPRRYLPDAFF. The CDR3 nucleotides read TGTGCCAGCAGCCCACGGAGGTATTTACCGGATGCTTTCTTT.

The V and J genes are TRBV11-2 and TRBJ2-1, with 7 bases fitting TRBD2. V lost 7 bases, J lost 0 bases, and 12 bases stayed unmatched. This CDR3 has 17 residues. Germline V gene data show CDR1 as SGHAT and CDR2 as FQNNGV. The CDR3 nucleotides read TGTGCCAGCACCGAGTCTCAGCGGGACCCCTCCTACAATGAGCAGTTCTTC. This sequence encodes CASTESQRDPSYNEQFF.

The table lists this clone with a few counts. CDR3 sequence: CASGSAPATGTTPYEQYF. The CDR3 coding sequence is TGTGCTAGTGGTTCCGCCCCCGCGACAGGCACAACCCCCTACGAGCAGTACTTC. The genes are TRBV12-5 and TRBJ2-7, with D possibly TRBD1 on 6 matching bases. CDR1 is LGHNT and CDR2 is FRNRAP in the germline V gene. Trimming removed 4 bases from V and 2 bases from J, with 24 bases in between. The CDR3 has 18 residues.

The chain is built from TRBV7-2 and TRBJ1-1; D call uncertain. This CDR3 is built from 13 residues. The V end was cut by 2 bases, the J end by 6 bases, with 10 bases between. The germline gives CDR1 SGHTA, CDR2 FQGNSA. The CDR3, as DNA: TGTGCCAGCAGCTTACCGGTAATGGCTGAAGCTTTCTTT. Translation gives CASSLPVMAEAFF.

The J gene is TRBJ2-2, the V gene TRBV9; 7 bases match TRBD1. J was trimmed by 10 bases and V by 4 bases; bases with no gene match: 16. The germline V gene encodes CDR1 SGDLS and CDR2 YYNGEE. The CDR3 consists of 16 residues. CDR3 nucleotides: TGTGCCAGCAGCCCCGCCCCCGGGACAGCCTTCCAGGAGCTGTTTTTT. Residues: CASSPAPGTAFQELFF.

The CDR3: CASTRRTDRRGNTIYF. The CDR3 DNA is TGCGCCAGCACGCGAAGGACAGACCGGAGGGGAAACACCATATATTTT. V gene TRBV10-2 combines with J gene TRBJ1-3; TRBD1 might be the D (6 bases). The germline gives CDR1 WSHSY, CDR2 SAAADI. This CDR3 spans 16 amino acids. V was clipped by 7 bases and J by 4 bases, with 20 bases between them.

V gene TRBV4-2 combines with J gene TRBJ2-5, with 10 bases identical to TRBD2. The CDR3 contains 17 residues. Trimming removed 0 bases from V and 5 bases from J; junction bases left unmatched: 9. The V gene's germline CDR1 is LGHNA and CDR2 YNFKEQ. For the CDR3, the DNA is TGTGCCAGCAGCCAAGATGGAGCGGGAGGGCCAGGCGAGACCCAGTACTTC. Protein: CASSQDGAGGPGETQYF.

The chain has TRBV7-6 and TRBJ2-7; TRBD2 aligns across 9 bases. This CDR3 contains 16 residues. Losses at the gene ends were 4 bases for V and 4 bases for J; bases not matched to a gene: 11. Germline values: CDR1 SGHVS, CDR2 FNYEAQ. The chain's CDR3 is CASSSKWAGGPYEQYF. The CDR3 DNA follows: TGTGCCAGCAGCTCAAAATGGGCGGGAGGGCCTTACGAGCAGTACTTC.

This clone was seen more than once but under ten times. The chain couples TRBV27 to TRBJ2-2, with D possibly TRBD1 on 5 matching bases. CDR1 is MNHEY, CDR2 SMNVEV, per germline (reference sequence). The CDR3 is 15 amino acids. V lost 7 bases and J lost 5, with 17 bases in between. The CDR3 reads CASMFGARTTGELFF. CDR3 bases: TGTGCCAGCATGTTTGGGGCTAGAACAACCGGGGAGCTGTTTTTT.

This sequence joins TRBV29-1 and TRBJ2-1, with TRBD2 identical over 9 bases. J lost 2 bases, V lost 4 bases, and 6 bases had no gene match. Germline loops: CDR1 SQVTM, CDR2 ANQGSEA. CDR3 length equals 15 residues. This CDR3 is CSVGGRGRAYNEQFF. The CDR3, as DNA: TGCAGCGTTGGGGGACGCGGGAGGGCCTACAATGAGCAGTTCTTC.

The chain links TRBV5-1 to TRBJ2-4; TRBD1 might be the D (5 bases). Germline assignment: CDR1 SGHRS and CDR2 YFSETQ. The ends were cut back, 0 bases at V and 4 bases at J, with 8 bases in the middle. The CDR3 length is 14 residues. The CDR3 DNA follows: TGCGCCAGCAGCTTGGGGTCAGGGAAAAACATTCAGTACTTC. It codes for CASSLGSGKNIQYF.

This clone has only a few counts. This chain uses TRBV5-4 with TRBJ2-2; 13 bases fit TRBD2. Germline lookup yields CDR1 SGHNT and CDR2 YYREEE (reference sequence). This CDR3 has 17 residues. With V trimmed by 4 bases and J by 7 bases, 10 bases remained unmatched. In DNA form, the CDR3 reads TGTGCCAGCAGCCTACGGACTAGCGGGAGAGGGATCGGGGAGCTGTTTTTT. It yields the protein CASSLRTSGRGIGELFF.

This clone was observed once. This chain links TRBV12-2 with TRBJ1-5; the table gives TRBD1 as D, unverified against the DNA. TRBV12-2 is classified as a pseudogene. This CDR3 spans 17 amino acids. CDR3 sequence: CASRWWTGGYSNQPQHF. CDR3 coding DNA: TGTGCAAGTCGCTGGTGGACAGGGGGATATAGCAATCAGCCCCAGCATTTT.

CDR3: CASSLQGGKETQYF. The CDR3 coding sequence is TGTGCCAGCAGCCTACAGGGTGGGAAGGAGACCCAGTACTTC. The J gene is TRBJ2-5, the V gene TRBV21-1; TRBD1 is taken as the D call from the table, unchecked against the DNA. TRBV21-1 corresponds to a pseudogene. CDR3 length: 14 residues.

The chain is built from TRBV4-3 and TRBJ1-6; 7 bases are a match to TRBD1. Unmatched junction bases numbered 20, after V lost 1 base and J lost 8 bases. The germline CDR1 and CDR2 sequences are LGHNA and YSLEER. The length of the CDR3 is 20 residues. The CDR3 DNA follows: TGCGCCAGCAGCCAAGGAAGGGACAGAGACAAGAGCCGACCCGATTCACCCCTCCACTTT. This gives the protein CASSQGRDRDKSRPDSPLHF.

The genes are TRBV20-1 and TRBJ2-7; 8 nucleotides match TRBD2. Germline values: CDR1 DFQATT, CDR2 SNEGSKA (reference sequence). The CDR3 runs to 10 residues. CDR3 loop: CSGGDYEQYF. The CDR3 DNA is TGCAGCGGGGGGGATTACGAGCAGTACTTC.

The chain recombines TRBV9 with TRBJ2-2; D remains ambiguous. CDR1 and CDR2 from the germline V gene are SGDLS and YYNGEE. Trimming shortened V by 4 bases and J by 6 bases, and 7 bases separated the two germline ends. The CDR3 has 12 amino acids. CDR3 sequence reads: CASSSRAGELFF. CDR3 DNA sequence: TGTGCCAGCAGCTCCCGCGCCGGGGAGCTGTTTTTT.

The J gene is TRBJ1-1, the V gene TRBV27; D is uncertain. In germline, CDR1 is MNHEY, CDR2 SMNVEV (reference sequence). V was clipped by 5 bases and J by 4 bases, with 11 bases between them. This CDR3 is built from 13 residues. The CDR3 sequence: CASSLAVTTEAFF. CDR3 DNA: TGTGCCAGCAGTCTGGCGGTGACCACTGAAGCTTTCTTT.

This clone came up a few times. The V and J genes are TRBV5-6 and TRBJ2-7; no reliable D call. V was clipped by 4 bases and J by 2 bases, with 16 bases between them. This CDR3 contains 15 residues. CDR1 is SGHDT and CDR2 is YYEEEE in the germline V gene. CDR3 in DNA: TGTGCCAGCAGCCTCCGCAGGAACCTGGCCTACGAGCAGTACTTC. It translates to CASSLRRNLAYEQYF.